A selection of T cell receptor beta chains follows, all from one sample in a study of blood T cell repertoires in COVID-19. Only in-frame clones appear in the TCRdb table, and some are missing; sequencing was by immunoSEQ multiplex PCR. The profile shows about 69,000 clones, around 90% of them singletons. Sequenced sample: peripheral blood. The receptors derive from a man aged 50 to 60 with acute or convalescent COVID-19. The CDR3 runs from the conserved cysteine through the conserved F or W. The D gene is left open where the match is weak. Size tells how often a clone was seen (once, few, many) or the class of an expanded clone, and some rows leave it out.

D gene: TRBD2; V gene: TRBV11-2; J gene: TRBJ2-1; clone size: -; CDR3 protein: CASSYRLAGRGEYEQFF; CDR3 DNA: TGTGCCAGCAGCTATCGACTAGCGGGACGCGGGGAGTATGAGCAGTTCTTC
D gene: -; V gene: TRBV5-1; J gene: TRBJ1-2; clone size: -; CDR3 protein: CASSQGTDYGYTF; CDR3 DNA: TGCGCCAGTTCCCAGGGGACGGACTATGGCTACACCTTC
D gene: -; V gene: TRBV9; J gene: TRBJ2-5; clone size: -; CDR3 protein: CASSVGLQETQYF; CDR3 DNA: TGTGCCAGCAGCGTCGGACTCCAAGAGACCCAGTACTTC
D gene: -; V gene: TRBV7-9; J gene: TRBJ2-7; clone size: -; CDR3 protein: CASSFSVATETSSSYEQYF; CDR3 DNA: TGTGCCAGCAGCTTTTCGGTGGCGACGGAGACCTCCAGCTCCTACGAGCAGTACTTC
D gene: TRBD1; V gene: TRBV14; J gene: TRBJ1-2; clone size: -; CDR3 protein: CASSQSGGTGGYGYTF; CDR3 DNA: TGTGCCAGCAGCCAATCAGGCGGGACAGGGGGCTATGGCTACACCTTC
D gene: -; V gene: TRBV18; J gene: TRBJ2-7; clone size: once; CDR3 protein: CASSPDSYEQYF; CDR3 DNA: TGTGCCAGCTCACCGGACAGTTACGAGCAGTACTTC
D gene: -; V gene: TRBV19; J gene: TRBJ2-1; clone size: -; CDR3 protein: CASSQVAESYNEQFF; CDR3 DNA: TGTGCCAGTAGTCAGGTAGCGGAGTCCTACAATGAGCAGTTCTTC
D gene: TRBD2; V gene: TRBV27; J gene: TRBJ2-1; clone size: -; CDR3 protein: CASSSAGTSGKLPGNEQFF; CDR3 DNA: TGTGCCAGCAGTTCTGCCGGGACTAGCGGGAAACTTCCGGGCAATGAGCAGTTCTTC
D gene: TRBD1; V gene: TRBV30; J gene: TRBJ1-1; clone size: -; CDR3 protein: CAWSAGQGKEAFF; CDR3 DNA: TGTGCCTGGAGTGCCGGACAGGGGAAGGAAGCTTTCTTT
D gene: TRBD2; V gene: TRBV29-1; J gene: TRBJ2-1; clone size: medium-sized; CDR3 protein: CSVPKGLADAYNEQFF; CDR3 DNA: TGCAGCGTCCCCAAAGGACTAGCGGATGCCTACAATGAGCAGTTCTTC
D gene: -; V gene: TRBV18; J gene: TRBJ1-5; clone size: -; CDR3 protein: CASSPPGLTGSNQPQHF; CDR3 DNA: TGTGCCAGCTCACCACCGGGTTTGACAGGTAGCAATCAGCCCCAGCATTTT
D gene: -; V gene: TRBV19; J gene: TRBJ1-5; clone size: -; CDR3 protein: CASSIAGNQPQHF; CDR3 DNA: TGTGCCAGTAGTATAGCGGGCAATCAGCCCCAGCATTTT
D gene: TRBD2; V gene: TRBV4-2; J gene: TRBJ2-2; clone size: -; CDR3 protein: CASSQGDVGRATGELFF; CDR3 DNA: TGTGCCAGCAGCCAAGGGGACGTCGGGAGGGCCACCGGGGAGCTGTTTTTT
D gene: TRBD1; V gene: TRBV5-4; J gene: TRBJ2-2; clone size: -; CDR3 protein: CASSSVDRGPGELFF; CDR3 DNA: TGTGCCAGCAGCTCCGTGGACAGGGGCCCCGGGGAGCTGTTTTTT
D gene: -; V gene: TRBV6-1; J gene: TRBJ1-3; clone size: -; CDR3 protein: CASSEAGPGAGNTIYF; CDR3 DNA: TGTGCCAGCAGTGAAGCCGGCCCAGGGGCTGGAAACACCATATATTTT
D gene: -; V gene: TRBV11-2; J gene: TRBJ2-7; clone size: -; CDR3 protein: CASSFAGSTYEQYF; CDR3 DNA: TGTGCCAGCAGCTTCGCCGGGAGTACCTACGAGCAGTACTTC
D gene: TRBD2; V gene: TRBV5-1; J gene: TRBJ2-5; clone size: -; CDR3 protein: CASSRQLAGEGETQYF; CDR3 DNA: TGCGCCAGCAGCCGCCAACTAGCGGGAGAGGGGGAGACCCAGTACTTC
D gene: -; V gene: TRBV11-2; J gene: TRBJ2-4; clone size: -; CDR3 protein: CASSEAGKNIQYF; CDR3 DNA: TGTGCCAGCAGCGAGGCGGGTAAAAACATTCAGTACTTC
D gene: TRBD2; V gene: TRBV13; J gene: TRBJ2-2; clone size: -; CDR3 protein: CASSLSGTNGELFF; CDR3 DNA: TGTGCCAGCAGCCTCTCCGGGACTAATGGGGAGCTGTTTTTT
D gene: -; V gene: TRBV18; J gene: TRBJ2-2; clone size: -; CDR3 protein: CASSPPSQTGELFF; CDR3 DNA: TGTGCCAGCTCACCCCCCTCTCAGACCGGGGAGCTGTTTTTT
D gene: -; V gene: TRBV19; J gene: TRBJ2-1; clone size: -; CDR3 protein: CASSIGRGYLDEQFF; CDR3 DNA: TGTGCCAGTAGTATAGGTAGGGGATACCTTGATGAGCAGTTCTTC
D gene: -; V gene: TRBV25-1; J gene: TRBJ2-1; clone size: -; CDR3 protein: CARPYCEYNEQFF; CDR3 DNA: TGTGCCCGCCCCTACTGCGAATACAATGAGCAGTTCTTC
D gene: -; V gene: TRBV28; J gene: TRBJ2-7; clone size: -; CDR3 protein: CASSWTVDSYEQYF; CDR3 DNA: TGTGCCAGCAGCTGGACAGTTGATTCCTACGAGCAGTACTTC
D gene: -; V gene: TRBV30; J gene: TRBJ1-5; clone size: -; CDR3 protein: CAWSFPEYSNQPQHF; CDR3 DNA: TGTGCCTGGAGTTTCCCGGAGTATAGCAATCAGCCCCAGCATTTT
D gene: -; V gene: TRBV9; J gene: TRBJ2-3; clone size: -; CDR3 protein: CASSPGTGDTQYF; CDR3 DNA: TGTGCCAGCAGCCCGGGGACTGGGGATACGCAGTATTTT
D gene: TRBD2; V gene: TRBV4-1; J gene: TRBJ2-1; clone size: -; CDR3 protein: CASSQVRLAGDINEQFF; CDR3 DNA: TGCGCCAGCAGCCAAGTGAGACTAGCGGGAGACATCAATGAGCAGTTCTTC
D gene: -; V gene: TRBV19; J gene: TRBJ1-2; clone size: -; CDR3 protein: CASTGPALTYGYTF; CDR3 DNA: TGTGCCAGTACGGGTCCAGCGCTTACCTATGGCTACACCTTC
D gene: TRBD1; V gene: TRBV15; J gene: TRBJ1-5; clone size: -; CDR3 protein: CATSKDRRYQSNQPQHF; CDR3 DNA: TGTGCCACCAGCAAGGACAGGCGGTACCAGAGCAATCAGCCCCAGCATTTT
D gene: TRBD1; V gene: TRBV4-1; J gene: TRBJ1-2; clone size: few; CDR3 protein: CASSLGTASHYGYTF; CDR3 DNA: TGCGCCAGCAGCCTTGGGACAGCCTCTCACTATGGCTACACCTTC
D gene: -; V gene: TRBV5-5; J gene: TRBJ1-3; clone size: -; CDR3 protein: CASSEREGQSSGNTIYF; CDR3 DNA: TGTGCCAGCAGTGAGAGGGAGGGGCAGAGCTCTGGAAACACCATATATTTT
D gene: TRBD2; V gene: TRBV7-8; J gene: TRBJ2-4; clone size: -; CDR3 protein: CASSLSGGNIQYF; CDR3 DNA: TGTGCCAGCAGCTTATCCGGGGGGAACATTCAGTACTTC
D gene: -; V gene: TRBV30; J gene: TRBJ1-1; clone size: -; CDR3 protein: CAWSAQQNTEAFF; CDR3 DNA: TGTGCCTGGAGTGCACAGCAGAACACTGAAGCTTTCTTT
D gene: -; V gene: TRBV10-3; J gene: TRBJ1-3; clone size: -; CDR3 protein: CAITQGSSGNTIYF; CDR3 DNA: TGTGCCATCACCCAGGGGAGCTCTGGAAACACCATATATTTT
D gene: -; V gene: TRBV6-4; J gene: TRBJ2-3; clone size: once; CDR3 protein: CASSVDGGRTDTQYF; CDR3 DNA: TGTGCCAGCAGTGTTGACGGGGGGCGCACAGATACGCAGTATTTT